The 20 T cell receptor beta chains presented below share a single source sample, sequenced in a study of metastatic and nonmetastatic thyroid tumors. All patients reached thyroid surgery having received no treatment beforehand. TCRdb re-called clones via MiXCR from the PCR reads. The sample has approximately 39,000 clones, around 21% seen once. Sequenced sample: blood. The receptors stem from a female donor with papillary thyroid cancer or a benign thyroid nodule (not recorded which). Some clones in this sample may be carry-over from other donors' samples.

This clone was seen more than once but under ten times. A much more abundant neighbour one base away suggests this may be a read error. The chain carries TRBV9 and TRBJ2-2; D not certain. V was shortened by 9 bases and J by 1 base, with 10 bases between the two germline ends. Germline CDR1 and CDR2: SGDLS and YYNGEE. The CDR3 loop spans 13 amino acids. The CDR3 loop reads CATADLNTGELFF. The DNA for the CDR3 is TGTGCCACCGCAGACCTGAACACCGGGGAGCTGTTTTTT.

In this sample, this clone turned up many times. The chain carries TRBV18 and TRBJ2-1; D is uncertain. Germline V gives CDR1 KGHSH, CDR2 LQKENI. The CDR3 loop spans 15 amino acids. V lost 6 bases to trimming and J lost 0 bases, with 12 bases between them. CDR3 coding DNA: TGTGCCAGCTCGCTCTCGAGAAGCTCCTACAATGAGCAGTTCTTC. Its translation is CASSLSRSSYNEQFF.

This clone was seen a handful of times. The rearrangement links TRBV2 to TRBJ2-1; weak D call: TRBD2 (5 bases). Germline loops: CDR1 SNHLY, CDR2 FYNNEI. The CDR3 covers 11 residues. V was trimmed by 3 bases and J by 15 bases, leaving 12 bases between them. The CDR3 is CASSESLALFF. CDR3 DNA sequence: TGTGCCAGCAGTGAGTCCCTAGCCTTGTTCTTC.

This clone was recorded a few times. V gene TRBV6-2 or TRBV6-3 combines with J gene TRBJ1-1; D not certain. Trimming stripped 1 base from V and 3 bases from J, with 9 bases between. The germline V gene encodes CDR1 MNHEY and CDR2 SVGEGT. This CDR3 spans 14 amino acids. The CDR3 protein is CASSYWERYTEAFF. The CDR3 region has the DNA TGTGCCAGCAGTTACTGGGAGCGGTACACTGAAGCTTTCTTT.

About this clone: The junction departs from the called germline gene at one end, perhaps through a read error. V is TRBV30 and J is TRBJ2-7; D gene unclear. CDR1 and CDR2 from the germline V gene are GTSNPN and SVGIG (reference sequence). This CDR3 spans 13 amino acids. CDR3 sequence reads: CAWSPSRAYDQYF. CDR3 nucleotide sequence: TGTGCCTGGAGTCCAAGCCGGGCTTACGATCAGTACTTC.

In the case of this clone: Other nucleotide sequences from this sample produce the same CDR3. This chain links TRBV20-1 with TRBJ2-7; 13 nucleotides match TRBD2. Trimming at V came to 5 bases and at J to 4 bases, leaving 5 bases not matched to a gene. Per the germline V gene, CDR1 is DFQATT and CDR2 is SNEGSKA (reference sequence). The CDR3 consists of 14 residues. The CDR3 DNA is TGCAGTGCTTCACGGACTAGCGGGAGTTACGAGCAGTACTTC. Translated, it gives CSASRTSGSYEQYF.

In this sample, this clone turned up many times. J is TRBJ1-2 and V is TRBV5-1; D is undetermined. The CDR3 loop spans 13 amino acids. V lost 0 bases, J lost 7 bases, and 10 bases lay in between. Germline V gives CDR1 SGHRS, CDR2 YFSETQ. The chain's CDR3 is CASSLDRGTGYTF. CDR3 sequence (DNA): TGCGCCAGCAGCTTGGATCGGGGAACTGGCTACACCTTC.

This clone was picked up many times. The rearrangement links TRBV27 to TRBJ2-3; 11 nucleotides match TRBD1. Germline CDR1 reads MNHEY; CDR2 reads SMNVEV (reference sequence). CDR3 length: 14 residues. V lost 7 bases, J lost 4 bases, and 4 bases stayed unmatched. The CDR3 coding sequence is TGTGCCAGCACCTGGACAGGGGGCCCAGATACGCAGTATTTT. It translates to CASTWTGGPDTQYF.

This clone came up a few times. J is TRBJ2-3 and V is TRBV5-1, with D possibly being TRBD2 (6 bases). V gave up 0 bases and J gave up 4 bases, with 15 bases separating them. Germline CDR1 SGHRS, CDR2 YFSETQ. The CDR3 sequence is 16 residues long. The CDR3 region has the DNA TGCGCCAGCAGCTTGGATTGGGGATCTAGCGCAGATACGCAGTATTTT. Amino acids: CASSLDWGSSADTQYF.

The V and J genes are TRBV4-1 and TRBJ2-7; TRBD2 agrees at 8 bases. The CDR3 has 18 residues. Germline V gene sequence: CDR1 MGHRA, CDR2 YSYEKL. V trimming: 4 bases; J trimming: 3 bases; junction bases outside the gene matches: 17. CDR3 region: CASSPKRNGQREYYEQYF. CDR3 coding DNA: TGCGCCAGCAGCCCCAAGAGAAACGGTCAGCGGGAGTACTACGAGCAGTACTTC.

The rearrangement joins TRBV7-6 to TRBJ2-7; tentatively, D is TRBD2 (7 bases). This CDR3 comprises 15 residues. Germline V CDR1 and CDR2: SGHVS, FNYEAQ. The V gene lost 5 bases and the J gene lost 4 bases, with 18 bases spanning the gap. As DNA, the CDR3 is TGTGCCAGCAGCCCTGGGGGGGGCGGAGGGTACGAGCAGTACTTC. Its protein is CASSPGGGGGYEQYF.

This clone showed up many times. The rearrangement links TRBV10-3 to TRBJ2-5, with D perhaps matching TRBD2 (6 bases). V was cut by 0 bases and J by 2 bases, with 13 bases left in between. Germline V lookup: CDR1 ENHRY, CDR2 SYGVKD. This CDR3 region has 16 residues. The CDR3 region is CAISESLAVLQETQYF. In nucleotides, the CDR3 is TGTGCCATCAGTGAGTCGTTAGCGGTACTGCAAGAGACCCAGTACTTC.

This clone was seen a handful of times. The CDR3 region has the DNA TGTGCCGCAGGCCCAACCCGGGCAGCTTATTATGGCTACACCTTC. It encodes CAAGPTRAAYYGYTF. The chain has TRBV6-1 and TRBJ1-2; D is undetermined. Germline CDR1 reads MNHNS; CDR2 reads SASEGT. The CDR3 is made up of 15 amino acids. Trimming left V 11 bases short and J 5 bases short, with 24 bases between.

By proportion, this clone is medium-sized. This sequence joins TRBV6-1 and TRBJ1-5; 9 positions match TRBD1. Germline V lookup: CDR1 MNHNS, CDR2 SASEGT. This CDR3 is built from 13 residues. V lost 6 bases and J lost 7; bases outside the gene matches: 4. In nucleotides, the CDR3 is TGTGCCAGCAGGCCACAGGGGGCACAGCCCCAGCATTTT. It translates to CASRPQGAQPQHF.

Comments on this clone: Compared with germline, one end of the junction differs, possibly owing to a read error. CDR3 nucleotide sequence: TGTGCCAGCAGCTTAGATAAGTCTAGCGGGAGATTAATCTTC. The encoded protein is CASSLDKSSGRLIF. The rearrangement links TRBV11-3 to TRBJ2-1; TRBD2 agrees at 10 bases. Germline V gives CDR1 SGHNT, CDR2 YENEEA. CDR3 size: 14 residues.

The genes are TRBV27 and TRBJ2-7; D uncertain. In germline, CDR1 is MNHEY, CDR2 SMNVEV (reference sequence). Trimming took 4 bases from V and 2 from J, leaving 15 bases between them. The CDR3 totals 15 residues. Here the CDR3 reads CASSSRALSPYEQYF. The CDR3 nucleotides read TGTGCCAGCAGTTCCCGGGCCCTAAGCCCCTACGAGCAGTACTTC.

V is TRBV20-1 and J is TRBJ1-2; D unresolved. V shed 0 bases and J shed 6 bases, with 8 bases lying between them. The CDR3 length is 12 residues. Germline assignment: CDR1 DFQATT and CDR2 SNEGSKA (reference sequence). DNA of the CDR3: TGCAGTGCTAGAGATCAAGGAGATGGCTACACCTTC. As protein: CSARDQGDGYTF.

This clone was counted ten times or more. V usage is TRBV20-1 and J usage is TRBJ2-1; TRBD2 matches at 11 bases. CDR1 and CDR2 (germline): DFQATT, SNEGSKA (reference sequence). The CDR3 loop spans 14 amino acids. The V gene end was trimmed by 6 bases and the J gene end by 6 bases; junction bases not matched to a gene: 7. Written as DNA, the CDR3 is TGCAGTGCCCGGGGACTAGCGGAAATCAATGAGCAGTTCTTC. Its protein product is CSARGLAEINEQFF.

This clone was detected many times. The chain combines TRBV5-1 with TRBJ2-2, with D perhaps being TRBD1 or TRBD2 (5 bases each). Germline CDR1 is SGHRS and CDR2 is YFSETQ. CDR3 length: 15 amino acids. Trimming shortened V by 2 bases and J by 2 bases, and 10 bases separated the two germline ends. CDR3 nucleotide sequence: TGCGCCAGCAGCTTACGGGGACCCAACACCGGGGAGCTGTTTTTT. Protein: CASSLRGPNTGELFF.

This clone came up a few times. It may be a read error: a sequence one base away is much more abundant. The gene calls are TRBV30 and TRBJ2-2; 9 bases map to TRBD1. Germline lookup yields CDR1 GTSNPN and CDR2 SVGIG (reference sequence). The CDR3 is 18 residues long. V was clipped by 2 bases and J by 1 base; unmatched bases: 11. CDR3 nucleotide sequence: TGTGCCTGGAGTTCTACGCGGGACAGGGAGATGAACACCGGGGAGCTGTTTTTT. This translates into CAWSSTRDREMNTGELFF.